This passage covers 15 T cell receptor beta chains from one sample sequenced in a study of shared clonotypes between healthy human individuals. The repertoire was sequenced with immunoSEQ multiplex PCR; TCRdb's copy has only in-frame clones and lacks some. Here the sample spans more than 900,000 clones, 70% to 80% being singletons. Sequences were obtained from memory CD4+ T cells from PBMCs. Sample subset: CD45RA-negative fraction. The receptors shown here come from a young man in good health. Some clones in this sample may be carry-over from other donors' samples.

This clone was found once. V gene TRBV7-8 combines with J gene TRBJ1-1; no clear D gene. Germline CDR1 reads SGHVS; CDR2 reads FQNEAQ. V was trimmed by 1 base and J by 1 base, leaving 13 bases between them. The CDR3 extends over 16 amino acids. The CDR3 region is CASSLGWQGSNTEAFF. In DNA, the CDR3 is TGTGCCAGCAGCTTAGGGTGGCAAGGCTCGAACACTGAAGCTTTCTTT. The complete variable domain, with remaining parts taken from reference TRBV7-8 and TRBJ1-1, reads GAGVSQSPRYKVAKRGQDVALRCDPISGHVSLFWYQQALGQGPEFLTYFQNEAQLDKSGLPSDRFFAERPEGSVSTLKIQRTQQEDSAVYLCASSLGWQGSNTEAFFGQGTRLTVV.

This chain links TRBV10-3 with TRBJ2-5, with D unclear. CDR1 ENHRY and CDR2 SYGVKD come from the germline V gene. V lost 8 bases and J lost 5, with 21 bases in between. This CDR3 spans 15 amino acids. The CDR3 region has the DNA TGTGCCATCTGCTCTGGGGTAGGTCCGTCGGAGACCCAGTACTTC. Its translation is CAICSGVGPSETQYF.

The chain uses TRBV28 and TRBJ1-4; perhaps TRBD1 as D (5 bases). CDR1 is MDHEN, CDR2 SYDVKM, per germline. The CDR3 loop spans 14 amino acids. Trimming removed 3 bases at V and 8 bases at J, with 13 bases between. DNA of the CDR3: TGTGCCAGCAGTTTGCCCAGGGTGGGCGAAAAACTGTTTTTT. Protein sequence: CASSLPRVGEKLFF.

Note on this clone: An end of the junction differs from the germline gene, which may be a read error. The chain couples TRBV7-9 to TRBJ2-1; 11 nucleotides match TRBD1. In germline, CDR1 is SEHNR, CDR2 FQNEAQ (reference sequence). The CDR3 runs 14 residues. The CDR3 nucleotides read TGTGCCAGCAGTTTAGGGACAGGGGGATATGAGCAGTTCTTC. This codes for CASSLGTGGYEQFF.

Written as DNA, the CDR3 is TGTGCCAGCAGTTTATCTGTAGGGTTTGGTGGCTACACCTTC. This gives the protein CASSLSVGFGGYTF. The chain employs TRBV27 and TRBJ1-2; D gene ambiguous. CDR1 and CDR2 (germline): MNHEY, SMNVEV (reference sequence). CDR3 size: 14 residues. Between the trimmed V and J ends, which lost 0 bases and 7 bases, there was a span of 12 bases.

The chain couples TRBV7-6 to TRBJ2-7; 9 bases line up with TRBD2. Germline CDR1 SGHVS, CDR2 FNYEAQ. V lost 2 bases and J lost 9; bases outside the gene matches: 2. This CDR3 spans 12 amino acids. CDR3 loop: CASSLLTSGQYF. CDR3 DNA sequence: TGTGCCAGCAGCTTATTGACTAGCGGGCAGTACTTC.

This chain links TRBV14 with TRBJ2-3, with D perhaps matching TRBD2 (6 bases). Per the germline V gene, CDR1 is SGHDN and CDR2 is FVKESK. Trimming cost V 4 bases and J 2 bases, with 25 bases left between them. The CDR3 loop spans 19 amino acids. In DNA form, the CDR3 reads TGTGCCAGCAGCCCTCCCTCGGTACGCCGCGGGGCTTACACAGATACGCAGTATTTT. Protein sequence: CASSPPSVRRGAYTDTQYF.

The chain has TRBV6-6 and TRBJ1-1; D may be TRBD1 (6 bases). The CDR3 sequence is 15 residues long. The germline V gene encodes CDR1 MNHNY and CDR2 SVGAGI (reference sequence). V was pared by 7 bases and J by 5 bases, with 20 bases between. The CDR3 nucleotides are TGTGCCAGCACCGAAGGCCAACAGGGAGGTACTGAAGCTTTCTTT. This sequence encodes CASTEGQQGGTEAFF.

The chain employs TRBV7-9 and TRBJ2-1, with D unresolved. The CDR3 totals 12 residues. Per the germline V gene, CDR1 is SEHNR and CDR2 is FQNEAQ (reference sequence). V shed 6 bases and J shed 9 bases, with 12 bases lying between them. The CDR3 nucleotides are TGTGCCAGCAGTTTATATGGCGGTGAGCAGTTCTTC. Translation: CASSLYGGEQFF.

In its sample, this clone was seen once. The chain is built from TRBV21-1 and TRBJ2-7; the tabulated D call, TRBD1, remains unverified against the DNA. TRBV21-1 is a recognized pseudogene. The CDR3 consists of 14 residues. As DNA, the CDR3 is TGTGCCAGCAGCAAACCCGGACAGGGAAAAGAGCAGTACTTC. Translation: CASSKPGQGKEQYF.

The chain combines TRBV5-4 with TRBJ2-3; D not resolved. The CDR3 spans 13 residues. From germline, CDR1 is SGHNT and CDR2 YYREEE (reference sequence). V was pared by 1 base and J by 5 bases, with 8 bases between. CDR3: CASSLNGKDTQYF. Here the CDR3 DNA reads TGTGCCAGCAGCTTGAATGGGAAAGATACGCAGTATTTT.

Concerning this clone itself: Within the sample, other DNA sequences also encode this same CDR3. In DNA form, the CDR3 reads TGTGCCAGCAGCGCCGGGACTAGCGGGAGTGAGACCCAGTACTTC. Translating gives CASSAGTSGSETQYF. The rearrangement links TRBV9 to TRBJ2-5, with 14 bases that match TRBD2. The CDR3 has 15 residues. The germline gives CDR1 SGDLS, CDR2 YYNGEE. The V segment lost 3 bases and the J segment 5 bases; nucleotides outside the gene matches: 3.

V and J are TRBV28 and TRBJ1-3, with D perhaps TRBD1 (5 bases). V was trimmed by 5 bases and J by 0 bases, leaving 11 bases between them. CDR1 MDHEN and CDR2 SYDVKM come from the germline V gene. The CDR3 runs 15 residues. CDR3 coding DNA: TGTGCCAGCAGTCCGACTACAGGCTCTGGAAACACCATATATTTT. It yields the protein CASSPTTGSGNTIYF. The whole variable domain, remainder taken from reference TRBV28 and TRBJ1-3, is DVKVTQSSRYLVKRTGEKVFLECVQDMDHENMFWYRQDPGLGLRLIYFSYDVKMKEKGDIPEGYSVSREKKERFSLILESASTNQTSMYLCASSPTTGSGNTIYFGEGSWLTVV.

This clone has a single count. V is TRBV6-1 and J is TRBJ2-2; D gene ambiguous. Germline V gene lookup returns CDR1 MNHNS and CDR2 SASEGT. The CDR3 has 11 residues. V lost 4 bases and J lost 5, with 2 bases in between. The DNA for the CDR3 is TGTGCCAGCAGTGTGACCGGGGAGCTGTTTTTT. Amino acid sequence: CASSVTGELFF.

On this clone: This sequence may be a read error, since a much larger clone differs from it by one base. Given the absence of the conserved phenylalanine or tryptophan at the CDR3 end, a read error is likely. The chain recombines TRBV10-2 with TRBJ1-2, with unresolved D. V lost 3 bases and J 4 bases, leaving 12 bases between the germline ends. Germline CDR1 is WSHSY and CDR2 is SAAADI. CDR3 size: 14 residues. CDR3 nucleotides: TGCGCCAGCAGTGAATGGGAGGGAGGCTATGGCTACACCCTC. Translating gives CASSEWEGGYGYTL.